Listed below are T cell receptor beta chains from one sample, sequenced in a study of T cell repertoires in cytomegalovirus infection. Antigens for these TCRs are unknown. MiXCR, applied by TCRdb to the reads, yields one record per CDR3 protein. The sample gives 700,000 to 850,000 distinct CDR3 sequences, less than 35% of which show up once; roughly 12% is in the top ten. The material sequenced was cultured CD8+ T cells from PBMCs, taken from culture after CMV antigen stimulation. Receptor source: a human donor in good health (CMV status not recorded). Some clones in this sample may be carry-over from other donors' samples. Both conserved end residues are part of each CDR3. D genes are given only for firm matches. Part of the rows lack a size; the others show once, few, many or a class for expanded clones.

J gene: TRBJ2-5; V gene: TRBV7-8; clone size: .; D gene: .; CDR3 DNA: TGTGCCAGCAGCTTAACGGGGGCACTAACACAAGAGACCCAGTACTTC; CDR3 protein: CASSLTGALTQETQYF
J gene: TRBJ1-2; V gene: TRBV6-4; clone size: .; D gene: .; CDR3 DNA: TGTGCCAGCAGTGACCCTGGGGCCGCCTATGGCTACACCTTC; CDR3 protein: CASSDPGAAYGYTF
J gene: TRBJ2-3; V gene: TRBV10-3; clone size: few; D gene: .; CDR3 DNA: TGTGCCATCAGGGGGACGGGCTCTAGCACAGATACGCAGTATTTT; CDR3 protein: CAIRGTGSSTDTQYF
J gene: TRBJ2-5; V gene: TRBV7-4; clone size: .; D gene: TRBD2; CDR3 DNA: TGTGCCAGCAGCTTATATACTAGCGGGGAAGAGACCCAGTACTTC; CDR3 protein: CASSLYTSGEETQYF
J gene: TRBJ2-7; V gene: TRBV7-6; clone size: .; D gene: TRBD2; CDR3 DNA: TGTGCCAGCAGCCCCCGGTCCAGGACTAGCGCATCCTACGAGCAGTACTTC; CDR3 protein: CASSPRSRTSASYEQYF
J gene: TRBJ2-7; V gene: TRBV27; clone size: .; D gene: TRBD1; CDR3 DNA: TGTGCCAGCAGATTGGGACAGGGAAGGACCTACGAGCAGTACTTC; CDR3 protein: CASRLGQGRTYEQYF
J gene: TRBJ2-1; V gene: TRBV7-8; clone size: many; D gene: .; CDR3 DNA: TGTGCCAGTCGGGGAGACAATGAGCAGTTCTTC; CDR3 protein: CASRGDNEQFF
J gene: TRBJ2-1; V gene: TRBV5-6; clone size: .; D gene: .; CDR3 DNA: TGTGCCAGCAACATCTTTACAGGGTTAGGGTCCTACAATGAGCAGTTCTTC; CDR3 protein: CASNIFTGLGSYNEQFF
J gene: TRBJ1-1; V gene: TRBV9; clone size: once; D gene: .; CDR3 DNA: TGTGCCAGCAGCGTAGATGGGGGGGCCACTGAAGCTTTCTTT; CDR3 protein: CASSVDGGATEAFF
J gene: TRBJ2-1; V gene: TRBV19; clone size: .; D gene: .; CDR3 DNA: TGTGCCAGTAGTATAACAGATTACAATGAGCAGTTCTTC; CDR3 protein: CASSITDYNEQFF
J gene: TRBJ1-6; V gene: TRBV9; clone size: few; D gene: .; CDR3 DNA: TGTGCCAGCAGCGTAGCCGGGGGCTCACCCCTCCACTTT; CDR3 protein: CASSVAGGSPLHF
J gene: TRBJ2-1; V gene: TRBV6-1; clone size: many; D gene: .; CDR3 DNA: TGTGCCAGCAGTGAACAGGGGAGGGGGCGGTATGAGCAGTTCTTC; CDR3 protein: CASSEQGRGRYEQFF
J gene: TRBJ2-5; V gene: TRBV25-1; clone size: .; D gene: TRBD1; CDR3 DNA: TGTGCCAGCAGTGAAGAAGGGGGACAGGGCGAGACCCAGTACTTC; CDR3 protein: CASSEEGGQGETQYF
J gene: TRBJ2-3; V gene: TRBV6-9; clone size: .; D gene: .; CDR3 DNA: TGTGCCAGCAGTTCTTGCGGGGTTGCCCCGGGCACAGATACGCAGTATTTT; CDR3 protein: CASSSCGVAPGTDTQYF
J gene: TRBJ1-4; V gene: TRBV19; clone size: .; D gene: TRBD1; CDR3 DNA: TGTGCCAGTACTATCACAGGGGCGGAAAAACTGTTTTTT; CDR3 protein: CASTITGAEKLFF
J gene: TRBJ2-1; V gene: TRBV12-3/TRBV12-4; clone size: few; D gene: .; CDR3 DNA: TGTGCCAGCAGTTTCGAGCCTTCCAACGGCAATGAGCAGTTCTTC; CDR3 protein: CASSFEPSNGNEQFF
J gene: TRBJ2-5; V gene: TRBV7-2; clone size: many; D gene: .; CDR3 DNA: TGTGCCAGCAGCTTAGACCCTATCCAAGAGACCCAGTACTTC; CDR3 protein: CASSLDPIQETQYF
J gene: TRBJ2-1; V gene: TRBV19; clone size: .; D gene: TRBD1; CDR3 DNA: TGTGCCAGTAGTAGCGGACAGGCGGGTTACAATGAGCAGTTCTTC; CDR3 protein: CASSSGQAGYNEQFF
J gene: TRBJ1-5; V gene: TRBV7-9; clone size: .; D gene: .; CDR3 DNA: TGTGCCAGCAGCTTAGGTCTCGGTTATTTAGCCCAGCATTTT; CDR3 protein: CASSLGLGYLAQHF
J gene: TRBJ2-7; V gene: TRBV7-9; clone size: few; D gene: TRBD2; CDR3 DNA: TGTGCCAGCAGCGCAGACGGGACTACTACCTCCTACGAGCAGTACTTC; CDR3 protein: CASSADGTTTSYEQYF
J gene: TRBJ1-1; V gene: TRBV27; clone size: .; D gene: .; CDR3 DNA: TGTGCCAGCAGTTTAGTTGGCCTCGGGGACACTGAAGCTTTCTTT; CDR3 protein: CASSLVGLGDTEAFF
J gene: TRBJ2-7; V gene: TRBV7-6; clone size: .; D gene: .; CDR3 DNA: TGTGCCAGCAGCTTAGGGCCCTCCCCTGACGAGCAGTACTTC; CDR3 protein: CASSLGPSPDEQYF
J gene: TRBJ2-1; V gene: TRBV7-8; clone size: many; D gene: .; CDR3 DNA: TGTGCCAGCAGCCCATCTCTAAGCGATGAGCAGTTCTTC; CDR3 protein: CASSPSLSDEQFF
J gene: TRBJ2-1; V gene: TRBV6-6; clone size: .; D gene: .; CDR3 DNA: TGTGCCAGCAGTTACTACCCGGACAGTTTTATCTCCTACAATGAGCAGTTCTTC; CDR3 protein: CASSYYPDSFISYNEQFF
J gene: TRBJ1-5; V gene: TRBV4-1; clone size: few; D gene: .; CDR3 DNA: TGCGCCAGCAGCCACGCCTATAGCAATCAGCCCCAGCATTTT; CDR3 protein: CASSHAYSNQPQHF
J gene: TRBJ2-4; V gene: TRBV13; clone size: .; D gene: .; CDR3 DNA: TGTGCCAGCAGCTTAGGACAGGCTAAGATTCAGTACTTC; CDR3 protein: CASSLGQAKIQYF
J gene: TRBJ2-1; V gene: TRBV6-5; clone size: few; D gene: .; CDR3 DNA: TGTGCCAGCAGTTCCGGTTCGCAGGCGTACAATGAGCAGTTCTTC; CDR3 protein: CASSSGSQAYNEQFF
J gene: TRBJ2-1; V gene: TRBV19; clone size: many; D gene: .; CDR3 DNA: TGTGCCAGTAGTCCCCTAGCTGGCAATGAGCAGTTCTTC; CDR3 protein: CASSPLAGNEQFF
J gene: TRBJ2-6; V gene: TRBV15; clone size: .; D gene: .; CDR3 DNA: TGTGCCACCACCTTAGACGGTGCTGGGGCCAACGTCCTGACTTTC; CDR3 protein: CATTLDGAGANVLTF
J gene: TRBJ2-5; V gene: TRBV7-9; clone size: .; D gene: .; CDR3 DNA: TGTGCCAGCAGCTTAGACCCATGGCAAGAGACCCAGTACTTC; CDR3 protein: CASSLDPWQETQYF
J gene: TRBJ2-7; V gene: TRBV10-3; clone size: few; D gene: .; CDR3 DNA: TGTGCCATCAGTGAGGGACTGTCGGAGGAGCAGTACTTC; CDR3 protein: CAISEGLSEEQYF
J gene: TRBJ2-1; V gene: TRBV4-1; clone size: .; D gene: .; CDR3 DNA: TGCGCCAGCAGCAAAAGGGGTGGGGATGAGCAGTTCTTC; CDR3 protein: CASSKRGGDEQFF
J gene: TRBJ2-1; V gene: TRBV7-2; clone size: many; D gene: TRBD2; CDR3 DNA: TGTGCCAGCAGCTTAGTAGCGGGTAAAACCTACAATGAGCAGTTCTTC; CDR3 protein: CASSLVAGKTYNEQFF
J gene: TRBJ2-2; V gene: TRBV7-9; clone size: many; D gene: .; CDR3 DNA: TGTGCCAGCCCACGAAGAAGCACCGGGGAGCTGTTTTTT; CDR3 protein: CASPRRSTGELFF
J gene: TRBJ2-2; V gene: TRBV7-8; clone size: .; D gene: TRBD2; CDR3 DNA: TGTGCCAGCAGCTTAGTCGCTAGCGGGGGGATGGCCGGGGAGCTGTTTTTT; CDR3 protein: CASSLVASGGMAGELFF
J gene: TRBJ1-2; V gene: TRBV7-9; clone size: few; D gene: .; CDR3 DNA: TGTGCCAGCAGCCCCCCCACGCATGGCTACACCTTC; CDR3 protein: CASSPPTHGYTF
J gene: TRBJ2-1; V gene: TRBV6-6; clone size: .; D gene: TRBD2; CDR3 DNA: TGTGCCGTCCTCCCAGGAGCGGGGGCTCCCGGGGACTACAATGAGCAGTTCTTC; CDR3 protein: CAVLPGAGAPGDYNEQFF
J gene: TRBJ2-2; V gene: TRBV6-1; clone size: .; D gene: TRBD2; CDR3 DNA: TGTGCCAGCAGGAACCCAACAGCGGGGGGGACGATCACCGGGGAGCTGTTTTTT; CDR3 protein: CASRNPTAGGTITGELFF
J gene: TRBJ1-2; V gene: TRBV29-1; clone size: .; D gene: .; CDR3 DNA: TGCAGCGTTTCCGGGACATCGGAAGTAGGCTATGGCTACACCTTC; CDR3 protein: CSVSGTSEVGYGYTF
J gene: TRBJ2-3; V gene: TRBV29-1; clone size: .; D gene: .; CDR3 DNA: TGCAGCGTTGTGGTGGTATGGGACAAGCTTCCAGATACGCAGTATTTT; CDR3 protein: CSVVVVWDKLPDTQYF
J gene: TRBJ2-5; V gene: TRBV12-3/TRBV12-4; clone size: .; D gene: TRBD2; CDR3 DNA: TGTGCCACCCAAGAGAGCGGGGGGCCATGGGTCCAGGGAACCCAGTACTTC; CDR3 protein: CATQESGGPWVQGTQYF
J gene: TRBJ2-1; V gene: TRBV29-1; clone size: .; D gene: TRBD2; CDR3 DNA: TGCAGCGTTGAATTATCTAGCGGGGGGAAATACAATGAGCAGTTCTTC; CDR3 protein: CSVELSSGGKYNEQFF
J gene: TRBJ2-3; V gene: TRBV28; clone size: .; D gene: TRBD2; CDR3 DNA: TGTGCCAGCAGTTTACTTTCTGGGACTAGCGGGGGGGCTGAGTGGGCAGATACGCAGTATTTT; CDR3 protein: CASSLLSGTSGGAEWADTQYF
J gene: TRBJ2-3; V gene: TRBV4-1; clone size: .; D gene: .; CDR3 DNA: TGCGCCAGCAGCCAGTGGGGAGGTACAGATACGCAGTATTTT; CDR3 protein: CASSQWGGTDTQYF
J gene: TRBJ1-2; V gene: TRBV10-3; clone size: .; D gene: TRBD1; CDR3 DNA: TGTGCCATCAGAATTTCCCGGGACAGGGACCTCTATGGCTACACCTTC; CDR3 protein: CAIRISRDRDLYGYTF